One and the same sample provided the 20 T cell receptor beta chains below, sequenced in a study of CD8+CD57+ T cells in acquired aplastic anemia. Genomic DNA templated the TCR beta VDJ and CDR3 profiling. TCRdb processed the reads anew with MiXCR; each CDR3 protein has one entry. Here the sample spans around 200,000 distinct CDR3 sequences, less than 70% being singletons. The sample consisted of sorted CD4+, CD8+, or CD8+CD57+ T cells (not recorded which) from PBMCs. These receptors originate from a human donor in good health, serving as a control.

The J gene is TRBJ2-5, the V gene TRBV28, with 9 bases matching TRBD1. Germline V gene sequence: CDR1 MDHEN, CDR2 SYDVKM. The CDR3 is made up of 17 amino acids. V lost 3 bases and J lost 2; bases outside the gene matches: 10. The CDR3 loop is CASSLTGGTEDQETQYF. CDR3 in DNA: TGTGCCAGCAGTTTGACAGGGGGGACAGAGGATCAAGAGACCCAGTACTTC.

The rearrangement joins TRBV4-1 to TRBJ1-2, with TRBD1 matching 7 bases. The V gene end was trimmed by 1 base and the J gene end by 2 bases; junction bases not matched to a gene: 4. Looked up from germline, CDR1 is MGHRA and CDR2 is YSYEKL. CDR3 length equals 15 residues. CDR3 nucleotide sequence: TGCGCCAGCAGCCAAGCATCACAGGGGAACTATGGCTACACCTTC. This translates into CASSQASQGNYGYTF.

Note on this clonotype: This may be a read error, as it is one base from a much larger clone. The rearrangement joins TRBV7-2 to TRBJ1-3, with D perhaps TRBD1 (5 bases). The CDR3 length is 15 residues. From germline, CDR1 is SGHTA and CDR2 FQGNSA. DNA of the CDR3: TGTGCCAGCAGCCCGGTGATGGGGGGGGGAAACACCATACATTTT. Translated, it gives CASSPVMGGGNTIHF.

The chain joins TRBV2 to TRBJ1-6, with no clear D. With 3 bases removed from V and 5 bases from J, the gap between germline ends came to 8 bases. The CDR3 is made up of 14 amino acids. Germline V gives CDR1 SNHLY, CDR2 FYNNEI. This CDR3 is CASSDDGNNSPLHF. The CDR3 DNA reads TGTGCCAGCAGTGATGATGGAAATAATTCACCCCTCCACTTT.

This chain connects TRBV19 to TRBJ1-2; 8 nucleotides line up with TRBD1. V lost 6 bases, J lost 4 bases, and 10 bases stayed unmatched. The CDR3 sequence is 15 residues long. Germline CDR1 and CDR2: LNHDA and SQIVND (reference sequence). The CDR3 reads CASSYGDRTSYGYTF. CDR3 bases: TGTGCCAGTAGCTATGGGGACAGGACTTCCTATGGCTACACCTTC.

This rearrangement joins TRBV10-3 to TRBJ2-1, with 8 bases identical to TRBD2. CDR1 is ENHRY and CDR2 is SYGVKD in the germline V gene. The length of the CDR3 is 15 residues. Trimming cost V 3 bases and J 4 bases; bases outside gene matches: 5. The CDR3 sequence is CAISEPGTSYNEQFF. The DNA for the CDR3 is TGTGCCATCAGTGAACCCGGGACTAGTTACAATGAGCAGTTCTTC.

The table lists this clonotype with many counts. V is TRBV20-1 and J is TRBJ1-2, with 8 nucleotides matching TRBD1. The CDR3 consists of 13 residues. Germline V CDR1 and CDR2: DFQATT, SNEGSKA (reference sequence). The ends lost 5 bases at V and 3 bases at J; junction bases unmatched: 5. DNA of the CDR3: TGCAGTGCTTCGGCGACAGGGGACTATGGCTACACCTTC. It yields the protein CSASATGDYGYTF.

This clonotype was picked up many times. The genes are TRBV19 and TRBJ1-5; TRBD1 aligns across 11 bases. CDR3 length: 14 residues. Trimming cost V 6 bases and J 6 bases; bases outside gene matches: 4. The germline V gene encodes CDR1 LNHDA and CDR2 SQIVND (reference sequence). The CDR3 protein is CASRGQGAAQPQHF. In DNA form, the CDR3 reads TGTGCCAGTAGAGGACAGGGGGCGGCTCAGCCCCAGCATTTT.

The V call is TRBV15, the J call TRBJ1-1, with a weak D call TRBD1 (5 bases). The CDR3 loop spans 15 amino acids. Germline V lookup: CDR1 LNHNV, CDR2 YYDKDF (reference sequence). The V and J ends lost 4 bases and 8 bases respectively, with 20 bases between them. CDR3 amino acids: CATSKGRVYRQEAFF. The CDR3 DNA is TGTGCCACCAGCAAGGGACGTGTATATCGGCAGGAAGCTTTCTTT.

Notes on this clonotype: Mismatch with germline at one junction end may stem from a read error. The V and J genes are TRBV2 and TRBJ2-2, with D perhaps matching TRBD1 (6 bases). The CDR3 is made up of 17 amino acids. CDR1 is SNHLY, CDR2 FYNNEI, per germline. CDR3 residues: CASGERRGRLGTGELFF. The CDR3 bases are TGTGCCAGCGGTGAACGAAGGGGGAGATTGGGAACCGGGGAGCTGTTTTTC. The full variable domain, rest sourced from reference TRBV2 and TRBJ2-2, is EPEVTQTPSHQVTQMGQEVILRCVPISNHLYFYWYRQILGQKVEFLVSFYNNEISEKSEIFDDQFSVERPDGSNFTLKIRSTKLEDSAMYFCASGERRGRLGTGELFFGEGSRLTVL.

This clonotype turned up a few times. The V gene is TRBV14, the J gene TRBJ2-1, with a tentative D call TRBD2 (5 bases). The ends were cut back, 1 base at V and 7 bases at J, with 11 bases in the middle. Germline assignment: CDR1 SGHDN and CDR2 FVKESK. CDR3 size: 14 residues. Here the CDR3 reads CASSQVGRENEQFF. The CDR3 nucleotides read TGTGCCAGCAGCCAAGTTGGAAGGGAGAATGAGCAGTTCTTC.

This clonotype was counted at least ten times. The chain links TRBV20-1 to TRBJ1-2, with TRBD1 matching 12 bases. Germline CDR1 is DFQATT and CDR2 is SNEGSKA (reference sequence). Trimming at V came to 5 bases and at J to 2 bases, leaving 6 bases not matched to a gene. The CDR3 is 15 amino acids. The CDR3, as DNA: TGCAGTGCTCATACCGGGACAGGGGGCAACTATGGCTACACCTTC. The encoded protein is CSAHTGTGGNYGYTF.

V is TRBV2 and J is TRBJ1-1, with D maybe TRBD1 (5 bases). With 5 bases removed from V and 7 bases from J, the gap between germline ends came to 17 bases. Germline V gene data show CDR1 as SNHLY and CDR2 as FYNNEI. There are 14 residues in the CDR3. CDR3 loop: CASSYTPGRDEAFF. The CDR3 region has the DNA TGTGCCAGCAGTTACACACCAGGGCGAGATGAAGCTTTCTTT.

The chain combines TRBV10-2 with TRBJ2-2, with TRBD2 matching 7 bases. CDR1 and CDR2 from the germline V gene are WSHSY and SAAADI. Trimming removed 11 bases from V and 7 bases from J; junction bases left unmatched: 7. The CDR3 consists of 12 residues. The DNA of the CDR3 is TGCGCCGGGGGGGATTCTGGCGGGGAGCTGTTTTTT. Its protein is CAGGDSGGELFF.

DNA of the CDR3: TGTGCCAGCAGCTCCCTTGGGGACAGTTCTAACTATGGCTACACCTTC. Protein: CASSSLGDSSNYGYTF. The chain combines TRBV7-3 with TRBJ1-2; 7 bases fit TRBD1. V lost 4 bases to trimming and J lost 0 bases; unmatched junction nucleotides: 8. Germline lookup yields CDR1 SGHTA and CDR2 FQGTGA. This CDR3 has 16 residues. The variable domain in full, with the rest retrieved from reference TRBV7-3 and TRBJ1-2, is GAGVSQTPSNKVTEKGKYVELRCDPISGHTALYWYRQSLGQGPEFLIYFQGTGAADDSGLPNDRFFAVRPEGSVSTLKIQRTERGDSAVYLCASSSLGDSSNYGYTFGSGTRLTVV.

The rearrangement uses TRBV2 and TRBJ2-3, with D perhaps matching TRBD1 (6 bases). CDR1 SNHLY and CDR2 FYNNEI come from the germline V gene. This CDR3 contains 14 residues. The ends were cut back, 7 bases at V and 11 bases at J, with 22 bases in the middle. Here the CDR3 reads CASNQGPNYNEQYF. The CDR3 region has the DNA TGTGCCAGCAACCAGGGGCCCAATTACAATGAGCAGTATTTT. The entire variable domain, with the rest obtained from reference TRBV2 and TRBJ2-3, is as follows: EPEVTQTPSHQVTQMGQEVILRCVPISNHLYFYWYRQILGQKVEFLVSFYNNEISEKSEIFDDQFSVERPDGSNFTLKIRSTKLEDSAMYFCASNQGPNYNEQYFGPGTRLTVL.

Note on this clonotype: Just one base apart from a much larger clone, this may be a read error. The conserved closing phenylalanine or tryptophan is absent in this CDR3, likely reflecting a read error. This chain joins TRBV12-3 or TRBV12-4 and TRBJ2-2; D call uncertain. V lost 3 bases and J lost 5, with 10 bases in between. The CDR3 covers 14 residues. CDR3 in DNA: TGTGCCAGCAGTTTTGTATCTATTACCGGGGAGCTGTTTTCT. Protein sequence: CASSFVSITGELFS.

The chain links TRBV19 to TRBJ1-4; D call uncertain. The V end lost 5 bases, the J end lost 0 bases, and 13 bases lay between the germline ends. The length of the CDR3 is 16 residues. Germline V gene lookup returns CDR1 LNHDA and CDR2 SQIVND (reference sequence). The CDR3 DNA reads TGTGCCAGTAGTCCGAGTGGTACCCCAACTAATGAAAAACTGTTTTTT. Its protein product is CASSPSGTPTNEKLFF.

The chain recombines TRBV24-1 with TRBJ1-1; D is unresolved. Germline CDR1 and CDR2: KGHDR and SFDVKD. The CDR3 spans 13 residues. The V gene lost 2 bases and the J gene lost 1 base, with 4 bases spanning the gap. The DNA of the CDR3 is TGTGCCACCAGTGATTATTCGAACACTGAAGCTTTCTTT. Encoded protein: CATSDYSNTEAFF.

The CDR3: CSASRDREPYEQYF. The CDR3 nucleotides read TGCAGTGCGAGCCGAGACAGGGAGCCCTACGAGCAGTACTTC. The chain couples TRBV20-1 to TRBJ2-7; TRBD1 aligns across 7 bases. CDR1 DFQATT and CDR2 SNEGSKA come from the germline V gene (reference sequence). V trimming: 6 bases; J trimming: 2 bases; junction bases outside the gene matches: 10. The CDR3 extends over 14 amino acids.